The present T cell receptor beta chain was sequenced within a study of blood T cell repertoires in COVID-19. Study context: PBMCs, B-cell-depleted T cells, or T cells provided the cDNA or gDNA that made up the material.

Residents of about two dozen US areas, aged roughly 18 to 89 years, made up the participants. Cohort placement rested on clinical history that participants reported themselves. Recovered status in Cohort 3 required two negative PCRs, clearance, or symptom resolution. With 5 bases clipped from V and 0 bases from J, the junction kept 14 bases outside the gene matches. Germline-derived CDR1 and CDR2 are KGHSH and LQKENI. The CDR3 spans 20 residues. Sequenced by immunoSEQ multiplex PCR; TCRdb stores in-frame clones only, minus some. The sample yields 200,000 to 250,000 clones, roughly 89% seen once. The source of this sequence is a woman aged 40 to 49 who had recovered from COVID-19. Material for sequencing was PBMCs or T cells enriched from blood (not recorded which). J is TRBJ2-6 and V is TRBV18, with 9 bases identical to TRBD2. The CDR3 is CASSTSLGTSRNSGANVLTF. The CDR3 DNA sequence: TGTGCCAGCTCAACTTCGCTAGGGACTAGCCGTAACTCTGGGGCCAACGTCCTGACTTTC.